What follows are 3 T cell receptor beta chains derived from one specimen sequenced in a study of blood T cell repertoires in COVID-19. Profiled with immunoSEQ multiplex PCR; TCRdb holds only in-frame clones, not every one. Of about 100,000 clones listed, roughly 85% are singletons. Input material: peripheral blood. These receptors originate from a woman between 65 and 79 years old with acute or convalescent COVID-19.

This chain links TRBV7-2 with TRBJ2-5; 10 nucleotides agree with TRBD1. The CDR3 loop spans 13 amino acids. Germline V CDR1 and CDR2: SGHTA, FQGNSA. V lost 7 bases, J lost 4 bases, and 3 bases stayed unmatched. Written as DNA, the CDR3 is TGTGCCAGCACTGGACAGGGGGGAGAGACCCAGTACTTC. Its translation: CASTGQGGETQYF.

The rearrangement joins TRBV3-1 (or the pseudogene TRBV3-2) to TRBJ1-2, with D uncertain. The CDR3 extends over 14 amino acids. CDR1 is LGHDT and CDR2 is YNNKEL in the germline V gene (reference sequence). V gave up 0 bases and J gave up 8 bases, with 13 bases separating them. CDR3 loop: CASSQEDRFGGYTF. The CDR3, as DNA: TGTGCCAGCAGCCAAGAAGATCGGTTCGGGGGCTACACCTTC.

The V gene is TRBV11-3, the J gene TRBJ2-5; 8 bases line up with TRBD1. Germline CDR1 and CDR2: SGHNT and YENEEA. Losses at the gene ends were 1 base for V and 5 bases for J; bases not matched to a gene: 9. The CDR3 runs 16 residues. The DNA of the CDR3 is TGTGCCAGCAGCTTAGCCGGACAGGGCTTACGGGAGACCCAGTACTTC. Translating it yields CASSLAGQGLRETQYF.